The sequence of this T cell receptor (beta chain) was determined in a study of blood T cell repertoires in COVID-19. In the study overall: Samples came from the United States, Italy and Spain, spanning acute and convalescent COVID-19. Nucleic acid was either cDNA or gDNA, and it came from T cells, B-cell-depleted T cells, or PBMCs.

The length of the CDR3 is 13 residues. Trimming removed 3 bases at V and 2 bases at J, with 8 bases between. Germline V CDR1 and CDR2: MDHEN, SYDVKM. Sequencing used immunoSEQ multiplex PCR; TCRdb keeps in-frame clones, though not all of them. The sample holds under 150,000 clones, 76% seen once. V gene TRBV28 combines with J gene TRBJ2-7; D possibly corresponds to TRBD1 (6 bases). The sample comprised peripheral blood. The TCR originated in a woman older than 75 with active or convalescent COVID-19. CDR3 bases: TGTGCCAGCAGTTTGCAGGGGACCTACGAGCAGTACTTC. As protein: CASSLQGTYEQYF.